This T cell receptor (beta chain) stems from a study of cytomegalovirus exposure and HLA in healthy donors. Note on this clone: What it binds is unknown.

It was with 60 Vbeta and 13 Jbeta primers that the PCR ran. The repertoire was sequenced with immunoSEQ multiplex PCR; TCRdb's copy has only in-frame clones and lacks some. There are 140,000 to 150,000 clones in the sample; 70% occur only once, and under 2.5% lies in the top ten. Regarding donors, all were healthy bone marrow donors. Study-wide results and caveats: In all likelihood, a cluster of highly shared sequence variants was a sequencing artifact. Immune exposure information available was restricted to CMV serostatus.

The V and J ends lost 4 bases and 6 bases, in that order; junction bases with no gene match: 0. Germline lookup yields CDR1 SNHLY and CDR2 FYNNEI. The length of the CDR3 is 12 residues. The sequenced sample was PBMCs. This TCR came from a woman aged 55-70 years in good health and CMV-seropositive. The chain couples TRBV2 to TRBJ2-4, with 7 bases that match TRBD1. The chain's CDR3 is CASSGQGNIQYF. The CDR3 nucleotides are TGTGCCAGCAGTGGACAGGGAAACATTCAGTACTTC. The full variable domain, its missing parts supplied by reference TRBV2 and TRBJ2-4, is EPEVTQTPSHQVTQMGQEVILRCVPISNHLYFYWYRQILGQKVEFLVSFYNNEISEKSEIFDDQFSVERPDGSNFTLKIRSTKLEDSAMYFCASSGQGNIQYFGAGTRLSVL.